This T cell receptor (beta chain) emerged from a study of cytomegalovirus exposure and HLA in healthy donors. About the study: The platform used for the approximately 120 validation repertoires matched that of the 666 first-cohort repertoires, a later analysis reported.

Study-level results: It was reported that the classifier diagnosed cytomegalovirus status with high specificity and sensitivity in both the original and validation cohorts. Clusters of TCRs from the first cohort tended to co-occur in the approximately 130 validation repertoires (as a later analysis found).

Clones were read by immunoSEQ multiplex PCR, and TCRdb kept only the in-frame ones, dropping some. The sample lists 190,000 or so clones, 80% to 85% occurring once. About this clone: Its target is unknown.

V was clipped by 7 bases and J by 4 bases, with 5 bases between them. The CDR3 extends over 11 amino acids. The germline gives CDR1 ENHRY, CDR2 SYGVKD. The study drew the donors from its approximately 110-subject validation cohort, separate from the roughly 700-subject first cohort. Sequencing used PBMCs. This clonotype was sampled from a woman between 18 and 29 years old in good health and CMV-seropositive. This chain uses TRBV10-3 with TRBJ2-1; unclear D gene. The CDR3 DNA reads as TGTGCCATCATGGAGTACAATGAGCAGTTCTTC. The encoded protein is CAIMEYNEQFF.